A selection of T cell receptor beta chains follows, all from one sample in a study of T cells after yellow fever vaccination. TCRdb called the 5' RACE reads again in MiXCR, with one record for every CDR3 protein. This table holds roughly 330,000 distinct CDR3 sequences, about 4% found once. The starting material was PBMCs, obtained 5 days after the yellow fever booster vaccination. Receptor source: a man younger than 35 who received the YFV17D yellow fever vaccine. Both conserved end residues are part of each CDR3.

>TRBJ1-2|TRBV5-1
CASSLTGPSNYGYTF
>TRBJ1-2|TRBV5-1
CASSLSRDAKGGYTF
>TRBJ2-2|TRBV6-5
CASSYPSIGRNTGELFF
>TRBJ2-2|TRBV10-3
CAISPGGGLDTGELFF
>TRBJ2-7|TRBV29-1
CSGFRGDEQYF
>TRBJ2-5|TRBV7-2
CASSPRQQETQYF
>TRBJ1-4|TRBV6-5
CASRDPRFRDAKLFF
>TRBJ1-4|TRBV4-1
CASSPRPIEGSNEKLFF
>TRBJ1-1|TRBV12-3/TRBV12-4
CASSLHGNTEAFF
>TRBJ2-5|TRBV4-1
CASSRQLRSTGVQETQYF
>TRBJ2-2|TRBV5-1
CASRDNTGELFF
>TRBJ2-2|TRBV5-1
CASSLAAGINTGELFF
>TRBJ2-5|TRBV5-1
CASSPTGGARETQYF
>TRBJ2-2|TRBV4-2
CASSRGTGGSGELFF
>TRBJ2-3|TRBV7-3
CASSLFGTASTDTQYF
>TRBJ2-5|TRBV4-3
CASSLTVLETQYF
>TRBJ1-5|TRBV20-1
CSARDPLADQPQHF
>TRBJ2-2|TRBV11-2
CASSSLGELFF
>TRBJ2-2|TRBV7-9
CASSWTDPNTGELFF
>TRBJ1-4|TRBV5-1
CASSPEEHGNEKLFF
>TRBJ2-7|TRBV6-6
CASSYSMGPDPYEQYF
>TRBJ2-7|TRBV29-1
CSVSQNYEQYF
>TRBJ2-7|TRBV7-2
CASSLWYEQYF
>TRBJ1-1|TRBV5-4
CASSPGGERGTEAFF
>TRBJ2-1|TRBV5-1
CASSLPSGGPNEQFF
>TRBJ1-1|TRBV7-3
CASSLSMNTEAFF
>TRBJ1-3|TRBV7-2
CASSLSSTGGHTIYF
>TRBJ2-5|TRBV6-5
CASSSSDRGITETQYF